The next 8 T cell receptor beta chains were all read from a single sample in a study of blood T cell repertoires in COVID-19. Assay: immunoSEQ multiplex PCR; the TCRdb copy retains only in-frame clones and omits some. Of 200,000 to 250,000 clones listed, 80% to 90% are singletons. Sequencing used PBMCs or T cells enriched from blood (not recorded which). The receptors were gathered from a woman between 45 and 65 years old in a cohort exposed to, infected with or recovered from COVID-19 (not recorded which).

The genes are TRBV6-6 and TRBJ2-5; no clear D. Trimming left V 2 bases short and J 5 bases short, with 9 bases between. Germline V gene lookup returns CDR1 MNHNY and CDR2 SVGAGI (reference sequence). The CDR3 loop spans 13 amino acids. CDR3 protein: CASSYMRSETQYF. The CDR3 DNA sequence: TGTGCCAGCAGTTACATGCGGTCCGAGACCCAGTACTTC.

The gene calls are TRBV7-2 and TRBJ2-3; TRBD2 matches at 8 bases. V lost 1 base and J lost 5; bases outside the gene matches: 14. The CDR3 covers 18 residues. CDR1 and CDR2 (germline): SGHTA, FQGNSA. The CDR3 loop reads CASSLVRGGSGYEDTQYF. CDR3 DNA: TGTGCCAGCAGCTTAGTTCGGGGGGGATCTGGGTATGAAGATACGCAGTATTTT.

The chain uses TRBV2 and TRBJ1-2; 8 bases line up with TRBD1. The germline CDR1 and CDR2 sequences are SNHLY and FYNNEI. Trimming removed 8 bases from V and 7 bases from J; junction bases left unmatched: 6. This CDR3 comprises 12 residues. In DNA, the CDR3 is TGTGCCAGCGGCAGACAGGGGCTTGGCTACACCTTC. Amino acids: CASGRQGLGYTF.

V gene TRBV5-4 combines with J gene TRBJ2-3; 8 nucleotides match TRBD2. Looked up from germline, CDR1 is SGHNT and CDR2 is YYREEE (reference sequence). This CDR3 has 17 amino acids. After removal of 2 bases from V and 3 bases from J, the junction contained 11 bases not matched to a gene. CDR3 protein: CASSLVRRRGVTDTQYF. The CDR3 DNA sequence: TGTGCCAGCAGCTTAGTACGTCGGCGGGGGGTAACAGATACGCAGTATTTT.

The V gene is TRBV5-4, the J gene TRBJ1-1; 8 nucleotides line up with TRBD1. V lost 2 bases and J lost 5; bases outside the gene matches: 5. The germline V gene encodes CDR1 SGHNT and CDR2 YYREEE (reference sequence). The CDR3 is 14 amino acids. DNA for the CDR3: TGTGCCAGCAGCTTCACAGGGGGAACGACTGAAGCTTTCTTT. This translates into CASSFTGGTTEAFF.

This clone was seen a single time. The chain recombines TRBV18 with TRBJ1-5; D perhaps matches TRBD1 (6 bases). The germline gives CDR1 KGHSH, CDR2 LQKENI. The CDR3 loop spans 16 amino acids. Trimming pared 4 bases from V and 2 bases from J, leaving 15 bases between. CDR3: CASSLLGEGGNQPQHF. The CDR3 nucleotides are TGTGCCAGCTCACTACTGGGGGAGGGGGGCAATCAGCCCCAGCATTTT.

This clone has only one observation. The rearrangement uses TRBV21-1 and TRBJ2-7; the DNA was not compared with TRBD1, the D call given in the table. TRBV21-1 is described as a pseudogene. This CDR3 spans 16 amino acids. CDR3 loop: CASSKEWDRGIYEQYF. In nucleotides, the CDR3 is TGTGCCAGCAGCAAAGAGTGGGACAGGGGAATCTACGAGCAGTACTTC.

V usage is TRBV2 and J usage is TRBJ1-2; unclear D gene. V lost 10 bases and J lost 8, with 17 bases in between. This CDR3 is built from 12 residues. The V gene's germline CDR1 is SNHLY and CDR2 FYNNEI. The CDR3 loop is CANLKSAGGYTF. In nucleotides, the CDR3 is TGTGCCAACCTTAAGAGTGCGGGGGGCTACACCTTC. Using reference TRBV2 and TRBJ1-2 for the parts outside the CDR3, the full variable domain is EPEVTQTPSHQVTQMGQEVILRCVPISNHLYFYWYRQILGQKVEFLVSFYNNEISEKSEIFDDQFSVERPDGSNFTLKIRSTKLEDSAMYFCANLKSAGGYTFGSGTRLTVV.